Listed below are T cell receptor beta chains from one sample, sequenced in a study of CD8 T cells in Susac syndrome. MiXCR was run by TCRdb on the immunoSEQ multiplex PCR reads, yielding one entry per CDR3 protein. The sample lists about 200,000 distinct CDR3 sequences, nearly 95% occurring once. The sequencing input was CD4+ T cells from PBMCs. The receptors originated from a human donor with multiple sclerosis. The CDR3 runs from the conserved cysteine through the conserved F or W. Fields, in order: D gene, V gene, clone size, J gene, CDR3 protein, CDR3 DNA. A D gene is named only where the DNA matches it firmly. Expanded clones get a size class; other rows say once, few or many, or leave the size out.

TRBD2	TRBV6-5	NA	TRBJ2-2	CASKRRGRADGELFF	TGTGCCAGCAAACGGCGCGGGAGGGCCGACGGGGAGCTGTTTTTT
NA	TRBV15	NA	TRBJ1-5	CATQQNSNQPQHF	TGTGCCACCCAGCAGAATAGCAATCAGCCCCAGCATTTT
TRBD1	TRBV28	NA	TRBJ2-3	CASSLLTGGVDTQYF	TGTGCCAGCAGTTTACTGACAGGGGGGGTAGATACGCAGTATTTT
NA	TRBV7-9	NA	TRBJ2-3	CASSPGPQTGIGTQYF	TGTGCCAGCAGCCCAGGACCCCAAACCGGAATTGGCACGCAGTATTTT
NA	TRBV9	NA	TRBJ2-5	CASSAQVETQYF	TGTGCCAGCAGCGCTCAGGTCGAGACCCAGTACTTC
TRBD2	TRBV20-1	NA	TRBJ2-1	CSARALAGAYNEQFF	TGCAGTGCTAGAGCCCTAGCGGGCGCCTACAATGAGCAGTTCTTC
NA	TRBV29-1	NA	TRBJ1-4	CSVVATNEKLFF	TGCAGCGTAGTTGCAACTAATGAAAAACTGTTTTTT
TRBD2	TRBV3-1	NA	TRBJ2-3	CASSRSGTSVADTQYF	TGTGCCAGCAGCCGTTCCGGGACTAGCGTTGCAGATACGCAGTATTTT
NA	TRBV30	NA	TRBJ1-2	CAWSLGEWDGYTF	TGTGCCTGGAGTCTCGGGGAGTGGGATGGCTACACCTTC
TRBD1	TRBV12-3/TRBV12-4	once	TRBJ1-2	CASSHRGLSYGYTF	TGTGCCAGCAGTCACAGGGGGCTCTCCTATGGCTACACCTTC
NA	TRBV3-1	few	TRBJ1-5	CASSQDRSQPQHF	TGTGCCAGCAGCCAAGATCGATCTCAGCCCCAGCATTTT
TRBD1	TRBV25-1	once	TRBJ1-2	CASSGQGAIRGYTF	TGTGCCAGCAGCGGACAGGGGGCAATCCGTGGCTACACCTTC
NA	TRBV20-1	NA	TRBJ1-5	CSAIAGNQPQHF	TGCAGTGCTATCGCTGGTAATCAGCCCCAGCATTTT
NA	TRBV20-1	NA	TRBJ1-1	CSASSQQVGKAFF	TGCAGTGCTAGTTCACAGCAGGTTGGGAAAGCTTTCTTT
NA	TRBV12-3/TRBV12-4	NA	TRBJ1-6	CATGRDNSPLHF	TGTGCCACCGGACGGGATAATTCACCCCTCCACTTT
NA	TRBV30	once	TRBJ2-3	CAWSGRGSRTDTQYF	TGTGCCTGGAGTGGGCGCGGGTCCCGCACAGATACGCAGTATTTT
TRBD2	TRBV13	NA	TRBJ2-7	CASSPRPSGDYEQYF	TGTGCCAGCAGCCCACGACCTAGCGGGGACTACGAGCAGTACTTC
NA	TRBV30	NA	TRBJ2-3	CAWSTSGTYRRNTQYF	TGTGCCTGGAGTACTTCCGGGACTTACAGACGGAATACGCAGTATTTT
NA	TRBV13	once	TRBJ2-7	CASSLGTPNSYEQYF	TGTGCCAGCAGCTTGGGGACACCGAACTCCTACGAGCAGTACTTC
NA	TRBV9	NA	TRBJ1-6	CASSVVADNSPLHF	TGTGCCAGCAGCGTAGTGGCAGATAATTCACCCCTCCACTTT
NA	TRBV29-1	NA	TRBJ1-1	CSVAEGLSEAFF	TGCAGCGTTGCGGAGGGTTTAAGTGAAGCTTTCTTT
NA	TRBV3-1	NA	TRBJ2-7	CASSQEGSGYEQYF	TGTGCCAGCAGCCAAGAGGGTAGCGGCTACGAGCAGTACTTC
NA	TRBV30	NA	TRBJ1-2	CAWRAPGDGYTF	TGTGCCTGGAGAGCTCCAGGGGATGGCTACACCTTC
NA	TRBV12-3/TRBV12-4	NA	TRBJ2-5	CASSPTEKETQYF	TGTGCCAGCAGTCCCACGGAGAAAGAGACCCAGTACTTC
NA	TRBV2	NA	TRBJ1-5	CASSGDLPGNQPQHF	TGTGCCAGCAGTGGGGATTTACCGGGGAATCAGCCCCAGCATTTT
NA	TRBV11-1	NA	TRBJ2-2	CASSPPSIAGELFF	TGTGCCAGCAGCCCCCCTTCGATCGCCGGGGAGCTGTTTTTT
NA	TRBV18	NA	TRBJ2-5	CASSPRQTQETQYF	TGTGCCAGCTCACCACGTCAGACCCAAGAGACCCAGTACTTC
TRBD2	TRBV9	NA	TRBJ2-5	CASSPGLAGGLGETQYF	TGTGCCAGCAGCCCCGGACTAGCGGGGGGGCTGGGAGAGACCCAGTACTTC
TRBD1	TRBV4-1	NA	TRBJ2-3	CASSPRDSTGADTQYF	TGCGCCAGCAGCCCCCGGGACAGTACCGGAGCAGATACGCAGTATTTT
TRBD2	TRBV10-3	NA	TRBJ2-2	CAATKGLAVPPNTGELFF	TGTGCCGCGACAAAGGGACTAGCGGTCCCCCCTAACACCGGGGAGCTGTTTTTT
NA	TRBV7-3	NA	TRBJ2-5	CASSPRGLYQETQYF	TGTGCCAGCAGCCCACGGGGCCTGTACCAAGAGACCCAGTACTTC
NA	TRBV20-1	NA	TRBJ1-5	CSARFWGVNDQPQHF	TGCAGTGCTCGATTCTGGGGGGTCAACGATCAGCCCCAGCATTTT
NA	TRBV12-3/TRBV12-4	NA	TRBJ2-1	CASTTLSDEQFF	TGTGCCAGCACCACTCTCAGCGATGAGCAGTTCTTC
TRBD1	TRBV6-5	NA	TRBJ1-2	CASSPYGGQSYGYTF	TGTGCCAGCAGTCCTTACGGGGGACAGAGCTATGGCTACACCTTC
NA	TRBV4-2	NA	TRBJ2-7	CASSPSSPYDSYEQYF	TGTGCCAGCAGCCCTTCGTCTCCCTACGACAGCTACGAGCAGTACTTC
NA	TRBV3-1	few	TRBJ2-2	CASSQVGTGELFF	TGTGCCAGCAGCCAAGTTGGTACCGGGGAGCTGTTTTTT
TRBD1	TRBV20-1	NA	TRBJ1-2	CSAVDRDGYTF	TGCAGTGCCGTAGACAGGGATGGCTACACCTTC
TRBD1	TRBV12-3/TRBV12-4	NA	TRBJ1-1	CASSLEQGRRNTEAFF	TGTGCCAGCAGTTTAGAACAGGGGCGTCGGAACACTGAAGCTTTCTTT
NA	TRBV12-3/TRBV12-4	NA	TRBJ2-7	CASSPTFGAWYEQYF	TGTGCCAGCAGTCCCACATTCGGGGCGTGGTACGAGCAGTACTTC
NA	TRBV3-1	NA	TRBJ2-1	CASSQRPTGNEQFF	TGTGCCAGCAGCCAACGTCCGACGGGCAATGAGCAGTTCTTC
NA	TRBV29-1	NA	TRBJ2-3	CSVEPASSTDTQYF	TGCAGCGTTGAGCCAGCGTCTAGCACAGATACGCAGTATTTT
NA	TRBV6-2/TRBV6-3	NA	TRBJ2-7	CASTQPPSYEQYF	TGTGCCAGCACCCAACCTCCCTCCTACGAGCAGTACTTC
TRBD2	TRBV20-1	NA	TRBJ2-1	CSAMGLAGVYNEQFF	TGCAGTGCAATGGGACTAGCGGGAGTCTACAATGAGCAGTTCTTC
NA	TRBV28	NA	TRBJ2-7	CASSRTAYEQYF	TGTGCCAGCAGCCGGACTGCCTACGAGCAGTACTTC
TRBD1	TRBV9	NA	TRBJ1-2	CASGTLGTDYGYTF	TGTGCCAGCGGGACTCTCGGGACAGACTATGGCTACACCTTC
NA	TRBV4-1	NA	TRBJ2-2	CASSQDRPDTGELFF	TGCGCCAGCAGCCAAGACCGGCCTGACACCGGGGAGCTGTTTTTT
NA	TRBV12-3/TRBV12-4	NA	TRBJ1-2	CASSIGLQGYGYTF	TGTGCCAGCAGTATAGGACTCCAGGGATATGGCTACACCTTC
NA	TRBV5-1	NA	TRBJ2-7	CASRLNSGRQYF	TGCGCCAGCCGCCTAAACTCGGGGAGGCAGTACTTC
NA	TRBV20-1	NA	TRBJ1-2	CSASSGRGYTF	TGCAGTGCTAGTTCGGGACGAGGCTACACCTTC
NA	TRBV30	NA	TRBJ1-1	CAWSPTMNTEAFF	TGTGCCTGGAGCCCGACCATGAACACTGAAGCTTTCTTT
NA	TRBV14	NA	TRBJ2-1	CASSLRGPTYNEQFF	TGTGCCAGCAGCCTCAGAGGGCCGACCTACAATGAGCAGTTCTTC
TRBD1	TRBV29-1	NA	TRBJ1-4	CSVSGTVENEKLFF	TGCAGCGTCTCTGGGACAGTTGAAAATGAAAAACTGTTTTTT
TRBD2	TRBV7-8	once	TRBJ2-3	CASRSLAGGQDTQYF	TGTGCCAGCAGGTCCCTAGCGGGAGGGCAAGATACGCAGTATTTT
NA	TRBV15	NA	TRBJ2-2	CATSRDGGQLPTGELFF	TGTGCCACCAGCAGAGATGGAGGACAGCTTCCCACCGGGGAGCTGTTTTTT
NA	TRBV20-1	NA	TRBJ2-7	CSARKFHEQYF	TGCAGTGCTCGGAAATTCCACGAGCAGTACTTC
TRBD1	TRBV25-1	NA	TRBJ1-2	CASRVAGGYRGYTF	TGTGCCAGCAGGGTGGCAGGGGGCTATCGTGGCTACACCTTC
TRBD1	TRBV20-1	NA	TRBJ1-5	CSARQRGPSNQPQHF	TGCAGTGCTAGGCAGAGGGGGCCCAGCAATCAGCCCCAGCATTTT
TRBD1	TRBV20-1	NA	TRBJ1-6	CSASRTGNSGSPLHF	TGCAGTGCTTCCCGGACAGGGAACTCTGGTTCACCCCTCCACTTT
TRBD1	TRBV30	NA	TRBJ2-5	CAFDRGAETQYF	TGTGCCTTTGACAGGGGGGCAGAGACCCAGTACTTC
NA	TRBV29-1	NA	TRBJ2-1	CSVYKGLSYNEQFF	TGCAGCGTATACAAGGGGCTATCCTACAATGAGCAGTTCTTC